The 21 T cell receptor beta chains below come from one sample, sequenced in a study of blood T cells in healthy people across ages (dated by TCRdb to between 2014 and 2017). Library preparation employed 5' RACE. A second PCR of 7 to 11 cycles was run with a J-beta primer mix and a sample-barcoded 5' primer. Clones were called with MiXCR by TCRdb after fastp trimmed the public reads at Q25, and only in-frame beta chains were retained. Records with the same CDR3 protein are collapsed into one entry carrying the most frequent genes and DNA. This sample is represented by 1,800,000 or so distinct CDR3 sequences; around 42% of them were singletons. The top ten constitute under 30% of the sample. Sequencing was performed on blood. The receptor source for this set is a human donor in good health.

The J gene is TRBJ2-3, the V gene TRBV5-1; D gene ambiguous. Germline V gives CDR1 SGHRS, CDR2 YFSETQ. V was shortened by 0 bases and J by 5 bases, with 13 bases between the two germline ends. There are 15 residues in the CDR3. The CDR3 here is CASSLGGASLDTQYF. The CDR3 DNA sequence: TGCGCCAGCAGCTTGGGTGGTGCCAGCTTAGATACGCAGTATTTT.

The chain links TRBV7-2 to TRBJ2-1; D gene unclear. The V and J ends lost 3 bases and 4 bases respectively, with 10 bases between them. Germline V gives CDR1 SGHTA, CDR2 FQGNSA. The CDR3 length is 14 residues. CDR3 loop: CASSFEQLYNEQFF. The CDR3 coding sequence is TGTGCCAGCAGCTTTGAACAGTTGTACAATGAGCAGTTCTTC.

In this sample, this clonotype turned up a few times. The chain recombines TRBV7-2 with TRBJ2-3; possibly TRBD2 for D (7 bases). The ends were cut back, 4 bases at V and 5 bases at J, with 25 bases in the middle. This CDR3 has 18 residues. Germline V gene data show CDR1 as SGHTA and CDR2 as FQGNSA. Here the CDR3 DNA reads TGTGCCAGCAGCTCACAATGGGGGGGGCCTCTCAAGGTAGATACGCAGTATTTT. Residues: CASSSQWGGPLKVDTQYF.

J is TRBJ2-7 and V is TRBV28; TRBD1 is a possible D gene (6 bases). Germline V CDR1 and CDR2: MDHEN, SYDVKM. V dropped 5 bases and J dropped 5 bases, with 19 bases sitting between them. CDR3 length: 15 amino acids. CDR3 region: CASSPLGRGIDEQYF. CDR3 DNA: TGTGCCAGCAGTCCCCTCGGCAGGGGCATCGACGAGCAGTACTTC.

The J gene is TRBJ2-7, the V gene TRBV5-1, with D maybe TRBD1 (8 bases). The CDR3 loop spans 15 amino acids. Trimming removed 3 bases at V and 2 bases at J, with 15 bases between. CDR1 SGHRS and CDR2 YFSETQ come from the germline V gene. CDR3 loop: CASSSYRGGTYEQYF. DNA of the CDR3: TGCGCCAGCAGCTCCTACAGGGGGGGAACCTACGAGCAGTACTTC.

The gene calls are TRBV24-1 and TRBJ2-3, with 10 bases that match TRBD2. The CDR3 runs 18 residues. J gave up 4 bases and V 4 bases, and 13 bases lay outside the gene matches. CDR1 is KGHDR, CDR2 SFDVKD, per germline. The DNA of the CDR3 is TGTGCCACCAGTGACCCCGGGACTAGCGACCCCTGGGCAGATACGCAGTATTTT. Translated, it gives CATSDPGTSDPWADTQYF.

The chain uses TRBV4-3 and TRBJ2-1, with unresolved D. This CDR3 has 14 residues. In germline, CDR1 is LGHNA, CDR2 YSLEER. Trimming stripped 0 bases from V and 3 bases from J, with 6 bases between. The CDR3 sequence: CASSQEIDYNEQFF. DNA of the CDR3: TGCGCCAGCAGCCAAGAGATCGACTACAATGAGCAGTTCTTC.

This clonotype was seen a few times. The chain combines TRBV12-3 or TRBV12-4 with TRBJ1-5; 8 nucleotides match TRBD1. CDR3 size: 14 residues. J gave up 5 bases and V 4 bases, and 4 bases lay outside the gene matches. CDR3 in DNA: TGTGCCAGCAGTTCCGACAGGGGCGATCAGCCCCAGCATTTT. It is translated as CASSSDRGDQPQHF.

This clonotype occurred a few times. This chain links TRBV12-5 with TRBJ1-1, with D unclear. CDR1 and CDR2 from the germline V gene are LGHNT and FRNRAP. Trimming removed 6 bases from V and 0 bases from J, with 5 bases in between. The CDR3 spans 12 residues. CDR3 amino acids: CASGLMNTEAFF. CDR3 sequence (DNA): TGTGCTAGTGGGTTGATGAACACTGAAGCTTTCTTT.

Comments on this clonotype: This may come from a read error, since a much larger clone is one base off. This sequence joins TRBV10-3 and TRBJ1-5; no clear D gene. In germline, CDR1 is ENHRY, CDR2 SYGVKD. The CDR3 totals 17 residues. For the CDR3, the DNA is TGTGACATCAGTGAGTCGTGGAGCCTATATAGCAATCAGCCCCAGCATTTT. It codes for CDISESWSLYSNQPQHF.

In its sample, this clonotype was seen a few times. This chain links TRBV27 with TRBJ2-2; D is uncertain. Trimming pared 3 bases from V and 8 bases from J, leaving 10 bases between. Germline V CDR1 and CDR2: MNHEY, SMNVEV (reference sequence). This CDR3 is built from 13 residues. CDR3 DNA: TGTGCCAGCAGTTTTTCCCTTTCGGGGGAGCTGTTTTTT. Protein product: CASSFSLSGELFF.

This clonotype appeared a few times. The chain employs TRBV20-1 and TRBJ2-1, with no clear D. There are 14 residues in the CDR3. CDR1 DFQATT and CDR2 SNEGSKA come from the germline V gene (reference sequence). Trimming took off 3 bases at V and 10 bases at J, with 19 bases between the two ends. The CDR3 sequence is CSARSGTPSGEQFF. CDR3 DNA: TGCAGTGCTAGGTCCGGCACCCCCTCCGGGGAGCAGTTCTTC.

In the case of this clonotype: At one boundary the junction diverges from the germline segment, which might be a read error. The chain joins TRBV4-3 to TRBJ1-6; possibly TRBD1 for D (5 bases). The CDR3 consists of 16 residues. Germline V gene sequence: CDR1 LGHNA, CDR2 YSLEER. As DNA, the CDR3 is TGCACCAGCAGCCAAGTCCCGGGACCCCACCGGTCACCCCTCCACTTT. Translating it yields CTSSQVPGPHRSPLHF.

This clonotype has only a few counts. The rearrangement links TRBV20-1 to TRBJ1-2; D remains unclear. Trimming left V 3 bases short and J 4 bases short, with 9 bases between. In germline, CDR1 is DFQATT, CDR2 SNEGSKA (reference sequence). CDR3 length equals 12 residues. The CDR3 coding sequence is TGCAGTGCTAGGTCGGGGAGCTATGGCTACACCTTC. It specifies CSARSGSYGYTF.

There are a few counts of this clonotype. The chain joins TRBV6-5 to TRBJ1-2; TRBD1 matches at 7 bases. Germline loops: CDR1 MNHEY, CDR2 SVGAGI. V was clipped by 2 bases and J by 7 bases; unmatched bases: 16. The CDR3 has 17 residues. In nucleotides, the CDR3 is TGTGCCAGCAGTTACACAAAACGTGACAGGGATATAGGTGGCTACACCTTC. Its protein product is CASSYTKRDRDIGGYTF.

There are a few counts of this clonotype. V usage is TRBV6-2 or TRBV6-3 and J usage is TRBJ1-5; 7 bases are shared with TRBD1. The CDR3 consists of 14 residues. V trimming: 6 bases; J trimming: 7 bases; junction bases outside the gene matches: 9. The germline V gene encodes CDR1 MNHEY and CDR2 SVGEGT. The chain's CDR3 is CASSYGDRAQPQHF. The CDR3 DNA reads as TGTGCCAGCAGCTACGGCGACAGGGCCCAGCCCCAGCATTTT.

This clonotype was seen more than once but under ten times. The chain has TRBV5-1 and TRBJ2-7, with a weak D call TRBD2 (7 bases). Trimming took off 1 base at V and 1 base at J, with 12 bases between the two ends. CDR3 size: 15 residues. Germline lookup yields CDR1 SGHRS and CDR2 YFSETQ. The chain's CDR3 is CASSLWGGVSYEQYF. The CDR3 nucleotides are TGCGCCAGCAGCTTGTGGGGGGGCGTGTCCTACGAGCAGTACTTC.

This chain joins TRBV7-3 and TRBJ1-4; weak D call: TRBD1 (5 bases). The germline V gene has CDR1 SGHTA and CDR2 FQGTGA. The CDR3 contains 13 residues. Trimming removed 6 bases from V and 4 bases from J, with 9 bases in between. CDR3 in amino acids: CASSAGGNEKLFF. CDR3 nucleotides: TGTGCCAGCAGTGCGGGGGGTAATGAAAAACTGTTTTTT.

This clonotype was detected only a few times. The rearrangement links TRBV7-2 to TRBJ2-4, with D tentatively TRBD2 (5 bases). V was shortened by 5 bases and J by 0 bases, with 14 bases between the two germline ends. From germline, CDR1 is SGHTA and CDR2 FQGNSA. The CDR3 has 16 amino acids. This CDR3 is CASSLGGWLAKNIQYF. The CDR3 DNA is TGTGCCAGCAGCCTGGGCGGGTGGCTAGCCAAAAACATTCAGTACTTC.

The chain uses TRBV15 and TRBJ2-3; 9 bases are shared with TRBD2. CDR1 LNHNV and CDR2 YYDKDF come from the germline V gene (reference sequence). With 2 bases clipped from V and 1 base from J, the junction kept 7 bases outside the gene matches. This CDR3 region has 17 residues. CDR3 DNA: TGTGCCACCAGCAGAAAGCTAGCGGGGATGGGCACAGATACGCAGTATTTT. Its protein product is CATSRKLAGMGTDTQYF.

The rearrangement joins TRBV11-2 to TRBJ2-7; 10 bases are shared with TRBD1. V shed 4 bases and J 5 bases; nucleotides not matched to a gene: 8. Germline assignment: CDR1 SGHAT and CDR2 FQNNGV. CDR3 length: 15 amino acids. This chain's CDR3 is CASSWPGTGVHEQYF. DNA of the CDR3: TGTGCCAGCAGCTGGCCAGGGACAGGGGTACACGAGCAGTACTTC.